The rows below give T cell receptor beta chains drawn from one sample of a study of T cells in Graves' hyperthyroidism and ophthalmopathy. Using its own MiXCR run on the multiplex PCR reads, TCRdb lists one record per CDR3 protein. The sample gives 750,000 to 900,000 distinct CDR3 sequences, around 39% of which show up once; approximately 10% is in the top ten. Sequencing was done on a sample of blood. The receptors shown here come from a man younger than 35 with Graves' hyperthyroidism. CDR3s include the opening cysteine and the closing phenylalanine or tryptophan. The D gene is left open where the match is weak. The size entry is marked missing in some rows and otherwise reads once, few, many or a size class.

J: TRBJ1-5
D: -
V: TRBV11-2
size: few
DNA: TGTGCCAGCAGCCCGTTACAGGGAGATAATCAGCCCCAGCATTTT
CDR3: CASSPLQGDNQPQHF

J: TRBJ2-2
D: -
V: TRBV5-1
size: few
DNA: TGCGCCAGCAGCTTGGAGGGTCACGGGGAGCTGTTTTTT
CDR3: CASSLEGHGELFF

J: TRBJ1-5
D: TRBD1
V: TRBV12-3/TRBV12-4
size: few
DNA: TGTGCCAGCAGTTCCGTTCAGGGGGCTAACAATCAGCCCCAGCATTTT
CDR3: CASSSVQGANNQPQHF

J: TRBJ1-6
D: TRBD1
V: TRBV19
size: many
DNA: TGTGCCAGTAGTCCCGGGACAGGGGGCATTTCACCCCTCCACTTT
CDR3: CASSPGTGGISPLHF

J: TRBJ2-7
D: TRBD1
V: TRBV19
size: -
DNA: TGTGCCAGTAGTATCACAGGGGGGACCTACGAGCAGTACTTC
CDR3: CASSITGGTYEQYF

J: TRBJ2-7
D: -
V: TRBV24-1
size: -
DNA: TGTGCCACCAGTGATATCGGTTTCGAGCAGTACTTC
CDR3: CATSDIGFEQYF

J: TRBJ2-7
D: -
V: TRBV5-1
size: -
DNA: TGCGCCAGCAGCCGATCATATTCCGGGGGCGAGCAGTACTTC
CDR3: CASSRSYSGGEQYF

J: TRBJ1-5
D: -
V: TRBV19
size: many
DNA: TGTGCCAGTAGCCGAGCTTGGGGGATAGATCAGCCCCAGCATTTT
CDR3: CASSRAWGIDQPQHF

J: TRBJ2-5
D: -
V: TRBV20-1
size: -
DNA: TGCAGTGTGAGGCGAACGGAAGAGACCCAGTACTTC
CDR3: CSVRRTEETQYF

J: TRBJ2-7
D: -
V: TRBV29-1
size: -
DNA: TGCAGCGTTGAAATGGGCGGGGTCACCTACGAGCAGTACTTC
CDR3: CSVEMGGVTYEQYF

J: TRBJ2-2
D: TRBD2
V: TRBV6-5
size: -
DNA: TGTGCCAGCAGTTACTCACGAGCGGGAGTGGTTTTGGACACCGGGGAGCTGTTTTTT
CDR3: CASSYSRAGVVLDTGELFF

J: TRBJ1-1
D: TRBD1
V: TRBV4-2
size: few
DNA: TGTGCCAGCAGCCCCTCACAGGGGACGAACACTGAAGCTTTCTTT
CDR3: CASSPSQGTNTEAFF

J: TRBJ2-5
D: -
V: TRBV12-3/TRBV12-4
size: -
DNA: TGTGCCAGCAGTTTCGTCGTGGGGGGGCGCGGCCAAGAGACCCAGTACTTC
CDR3: CASSFVVGGRGQETQYF

J: TRBJ2-2
D: -
V: TRBV7-2
size: -
DNA: TGTGCCAGCTCCCAGCTCGGCTCTCAGAGAACCGGGGAGCTGTTTTTT
CDR3: CASSQLGSQRTGELFF

J: TRBJ1-2
D: -
V: TRBV10-2
size: -
DNA: TGTGCCAGCGTAAAGGACCGGGGAGGGGGCTATGGCTACACCTTC
CDR3: CASVKDRGGGYGYTF

J: TRBJ2-7
D: TRBD2
V: TRBV15
size: many
DNA: TGTGCCACCAGCAGAGCAGCGGGGGAGCACTACGAGCAGTACTTC
CDR3: CATSRAAGEHYEQYF

J: TRBJ2-2
D: -
V: TRBV24-1
size: -
DNA: TGTGCCAGCAGTTACTCGGCTAGCGAGTCCACCGGGGAGCTGTTTTTT
CDR3: CASSYSASESTGELFF

J: TRBJ2-5
D: TRBD2
V: TRBV7-8
size: -
DNA: TGTGCCAGTAACCGGGGGGGGAGGGCCTCTTGGACCCAGTACTTC
CDR3: CASNRGGRASWTQYF